Listed here are 18 T cell receptor beta chains from one sample, sequenced in a study of blood T cell repertoires in COVID-19. Generated by immunoSEQ multiplex PCR, the TCRdb table keeps only in-frame clones and is missing some. Of around 300,000 clones in the sample, 75% to 90% were seen once. The specimen was PBMCs or T cells enriched from blood (not recorded which). The source is a woman between 40 and 50 years old who had recovered from COVID-19.

The chain couples TRBV29-1 to TRBJ1-2, with TRBD1 matching 9 bases. V trimming: 4 bases; J trimming: 8 bases; junction bases outside the gene matches: 11. CDR1 and CDR2 (germline): SQVTM, ANQGSEA. There are 14 residues in the CDR3. For the CDR3, the DNA is TGCAGCGTTGCATTGGACAGGGGACTGGGGGGCTACACCTTC. As protein: CSVALDRGLGGYTF.

The V gene is TRBV7-9, the J gene TRBJ2-2, with 8 nucleotides matching TRBD1. Germline V lookup: CDR1 SEHNR, CDR2 FQNEAQ (reference sequence). The ends lost 1 base at V and 8 bases at J; junction bases unmatched: 6. This CDR3 spans 15 amino acids. The CDR3 DNA reads TGTGCCAGCAGCTTAGGACCGGACAGGGTAGGGGAGCTGTTTTTT. Protein sequence: CASSLGPDRVGELFF.

This chain links TRBV19 with TRBJ1-6; the match to TRBD1 covers 7 bases. V shed 6 bases, J shed 9 bases, and the junction held 11 bases outside the gene matches. CDR1 and CDR2 (germline): LNHDA, SQIVND (reference sequence). The CDR3 is 15 amino acids. CDR3 loop: CASSPTGSDSSPLHF. The CDR3, as DNA: TGTGCCAGTAGCCCGACAGGGTCCGACAGTTCACCCCTCCACTTT.

This sequence joins TRBV11-2 and TRBJ2-6; no clear D. This CDR3 has 13 amino acids. Germline V gene lookup returns CDR1 SGHAT and CDR2 FQNNGV. Trimming stripped 5 bases from V and 1 base from J, with 3 bases between. This chain's CDR3 is CASSPSGANVLTF. Here the CDR3 DNA reads TGTGCCAGCAGCCCGTCTGGGGCCAACGTCCTGACTTTC.

This chain uses TRBV3-1 (or the pseudogene TRBV3-2) with TRBJ1-2, with D unresolved. The V end was cut by 4 bases, the J end by 6 bases, with 15 bases between. Germline V CDR1 and CDR2: LGHDT, YNNKEL (reference sequence). The CDR3 sequence is 14 residues long. The CDR3: CASSPFGPGDGYTF. The CDR3 region has the DNA TGTGCCAGCAGCCCCTTTGGGCCAGGTGATGGCTACACCTTC.

This sequence joins TRBV6-5 and TRBJ2-3; perhaps TRBD1 as D (6 bases). The germline CDR1 and CDR2 sequences are MNHEY and SVGAGI. The length of the CDR3 is 12 residues. V dropped 5 bases and J dropped 11 bases, with 14 bases sitting between them. The CDR3 DNA reads as TGTGCCAGCAGTAGGGACACAAGGGAGCAGTATTTT. Protein sequence: CASSRDTREQYF.

The chain links TRBV4-3 to TRBJ2-3, with D perhaps matching TRBD2 (6 bases). Trimming stripped 1 base from V and 3 bases from J, with 20 bases between. CDR3 length: 18 residues. The germline CDR1 and CDR2 sequences are LGHNA and YSLEER. DNA of the CDR3: TGCGCCAGCAGCCAAGTGGTCGGGAGACTAGACGTTACAGATACGCAGTATTTT. As protein: CASSQVVGRLDVTDTQYF.

The rearrangement joins TRBV5-1 to TRBJ2-2; TRBD1 agrees at 9 bases. Looked up from germline, CDR1 is SGHRS and CDR2 is YFSETQ. Trimming cost V 0 bases and J 6 bases; bases outside gene matches: 0. This CDR3 contains 14 residues. CDR3: CASSLGDRAGELFF. DNA of the CDR3: TGCGCCAGCAGCTTGGGGGACAGGGCCGGGGAGCTGTTTTTT.

V gene TRBV5-4 combines with J gene TRBJ2-7; 12 positions match TRBD2. Germline V CDR1 and CDR2: SGHNT, YYREEE (reference sequence). V shed 4 bases, J shed 2 bases, and the junction held 10 bases outside the gene matches. The CDR3 consists of 17 residues. This CDR3 is CASSPSGLAGGTYEQYF. The CDR3 nucleotides are TGTGCCAGCAGCCCATCAGGGCTAGCGGGAGGGACCTACGAGCAGTACTTC.

The chain employs TRBV29-1 and TRBJ1-1; TRBD1 matches at 7 bases. V lost 4 bases and J lost 3; bases outside the gene matches: 8. Germline CDR1 SQVTM, CDR2 ANQGSEA. The CDR3 covers 14 residues. CDR3 in amino acids: CSVGIRGYHTEAFF. The CDR3 nucleotides are TGCAGCGTTGGCATCAGGGGGTATCACACTGAAGCTTTCTTT.

The chain combines TRBV27 with TRBJ1-2; 7 bases agree with TRBD1. Germline-derived CDR1 and CDR2 are MNHEY and SMNVEV (reference sequence). Trimming took 6 bases from V and 5 from J; bases not matched to a gene: 9. This CDR3 has 14 residues. CDR3 coding DNA: TGTGCCAGCAGCGACAGGGTCGGGGGTTATGGCTACACCTTC. Protein: CASSDRVGGYGYTF.

V and J are TRBV2 and TRBJ2-5; D unresolved. CDR1 SNHLY and CDR2 FYNNEI come from the germline V gene. The length of the CDR3 is 13 residues. Trimming took 4 bases from V and 0 from J, leaving 6 bases between them. Written as DNA, the CDR3 is TGTGCCAGCAGTGCTAGGAACCAAGAGACCCAGTACTTC. Translating gives CASSARNQETQYF.

The chain has TRBV5-6 and TRBJ1-5; TRBD1 is a possible D gene (5 bases). CDR1 SGHDT and CDR2 YYEEEE come from the germline V gene. The CDR3 sequence is 16 residues long. V shed 0 bases and J shed 2 bases, with 12 bases lying between them. CDR3 sequence (DNA): TGTGCCAGCAGCTTGGATGGACATACCGGCAATCAGCCCCAGCATTTT. Translation gives CASSLDGHTGNQPQHF.

The chain employs TRBV23-1 and TRBJ2-6, with 11 nucleotides matching TRBD2. TRBV23-1 is an ORF for which the function is uncertain. The CDR3 length is 22 residues. The V and J ends lost 1 base and 0 bases, in that order; junction bases with no gene match: 14. CDR3 DNA sequence: TGCGCCAGCAGTCAATTGTTTGTACTAGCGGGAGCTTCTTACTCTGGGGCCAACGTCCTGACTTTC. Its protein product is CASSQLFVLAGASYSGANVLTF.

The CDR3 is CSASRQAGELFF. The DNA of the CDR3 is TGCAGTGCTAGTAGGCAGGCCGGGGAGCTGTTTTTT. The chain links TRBV20-1 to TRBJ2-2; D call uncertain. The CDR3 has 12 amino acids. Germline V gives CDR1 DFQATT, CDR2 SNEGSKA (reference sequence). V shed 3 bases and J shed 6 bases, with 8 bases lying between them.

The V and J genes are TRBV5-8 and TRBJ2-2; D is unclear. Trimming pared 1 base from V and 4 bases from J, leaving 8 bases between. This CDR3 has 14 amino acids. CDR1 and CDR2 from the germline V gene are SGHTS and YDEGEE. This chain's CDR3 is CASSLSSVTGELFF. CDR3 in DNA: TGTGCCAGCAGCTTGTCCAGCGTCACCGGGGAGCTGTTTTTT.

The rearrangement uses TRBV9 and TRBJ1-1, with D perhaps TRBD1 (5 bases). V lost 0 bases and J lost 5, with 11 bases in between. Germline CDR1 is SGDLS and CDR2 is YYNGEE. The CDR3 contains 14 residues. CDR3 DNA: TGTGCCAGCAGCGTAGCTTGGGGGGGGACTGAAGCTTTCTTT. Amino acid sequence: CASSVAWGGTEAFF.

This rearrangement joins TRBV14 to TRBJ2-7, with TRBD2 matching 8 bases. Looked up from germline, CDR1 is SGHDN and CDR2 is FVKESK. The CDR3 spans 14 residues. V was clipped by 7 bases and J by 0 bases; unmatched bases: 5. The CDR3 is CASNRGGTSYEQYF. CDR3 DNA: TGTGCCAGCAACCGGGGGGGAACCTCCTACGAGCAGTACTTC.